The present TCR beta chain was sequenced within a study of regulatory T cells in long-lasting Graves disease. The time point is: newly diagnosed GD, antithyroid drugs for less than 3 months. PBMCs provided the RNA from which the TCR library was made. Whole-study findings and limits: Persistent patients shared more public clonotypes (about 2,700) than newly diagnosed patients (around 1,000). TCR diversity was lower in persistent than newly diagnosed Graves' disease.

CDR3 regions were amplified by Arm-PCR using iRepertoire HTBI primers to build TCR beta libraries. MiXCR, applied by TCRdb to the multiplex PCR reads, yields one record per CDR3 protein. The sample includes roughly 400,000 distinct CDR3 sequences, about 15% of them seen just once. Germline values: CDR1 MNHEY, CDR2 SMNVEV (reference sequence). V dropped 3 bases and J dropped 3 bases, with 12 bases sitting between them. The CDR3 is 14 amino acids. This clonotype was observed many times. Its antigen is undetermined. The sample was also reused in another study, on T cells in Graves' hyperthyroidism and ophthalmopathy. That investigation notes: Newly diagnosed patients aged 18 to 65 had hyperthyroidism of under 2 months' duration.

This sequence was found in a middle-aged woman with Graves disease. This sample comprised peripheral blood mononuclear cells (PBMCs), obtained at new diagnosis, from a patient treated with antithyroid drugs. V gene TRBV27 combines with J gene TRBJ2-7; either TRBD1 or TRBD2 may fit D (5 bases each). The CDR3 protein is CASSFGAGNYEQYF. DNA of the CDR3: TGTGCCAGCAGTTTTGGGGCCGGGAACTACGAGCAGTACTTC.